The 10 T cell receptor beta chains in this list originate from one sample, sequenced in a study of tumor-infiltrating lymphocytes in oesophageal squamous cell carcinoma. TCRdb processed the PCR reads anew with MiXCR; each CDR3 protein has one entry. The sample has about 12,000 distinct CDR3 sequences; more than 50% are singletons. Sequenced: esophageal tumor tissue. All receptors derive from a female donor with esophageal squamous cell carcinoma.

As for this clonotype: Since no conserved phenylalanine or tryptophan closes the CDR3, a read error is the likely cause. Because the CDR3's place on the DNA is in doubt, the DNA is left out and the CDR3 is given as listed by TCRdb. This chain links TRBV7-2 with TRBJ2-3; the DNA was not compared with TRBD1, the D call given in the table. CDR1 SGHTA and CDR2 FQGNSA come from the germline V gene. The CDR3 has 18 amino acids, counting both end residues. The CDR3 is CASSLPRGCPKTFSTLGT.

This clonotype was detected many times. The CDR3 does not end in the conserved phenylalanine or tryptophan, so this is likely a read error. No DNA is shown, since the ends of the CDR3 on it are uncertain; the CDR3 is the one TCRdb lists. The chain is built from TRBV7-3 and TRBJ2-7; TRBD1 is the table's D call, not checked against the DNA. The CDR3 is 15 residues long, counting both termini. Germline CDR1 reads SGHTA; CDR2 reads FQGTGA. The CDR3 reads CASSHTGFDGYTFGS.

The chain combines TRBV12-3 or TRBV12-4 with TRBJ2-5, with D perhaps given as TRBD1 or TRBD2 (7 bases each). The CDR3 is made up of 12 amino acids. Trimming removed 7 bases from V and 8 bases from J, with 14 bases in between. CDR3 DNA: TGTGCCAGCAACTGGGAGGGGGCAACCCAGTACTTC. Its protein is CASNWEGATQYF.

This clonotype is termed medium-sized. The rearrangement joins TRBV11-2 to TRBJ2-7, with a tentative D call TRBD1 (6 bases). This CDR3 has 16 residues. Trimming stripped 5 bases from V and 2 bases from J, with 19 bases between. Germline V gene data show CDR1 as SGHAT and CDR2 as FQNNGV. The CDR3 DNA sequence: TGTGCCAGCAGCCCCCAGGGGCCTTCGGTACCCTACGAGCAGTACTTC. This gives the protein CASSPQGPSVPYEQYF.

The V call is TRBV7-4, the J call TRBJ2-4; TRBD2 matches at 10 bases. The J call may be in error: the DNA end matches TRBJ2-1 better. The germline CDR1 and CDR2 sequences are SGHVT and SQSDAQ. The CDR3 spans 15 residues. The CDR3 nucleotides read TGTGCCAGCAGCAGATGGACTAGCGGATACAATGAGCAGTTCTTC. It encodes CASSRWTSGYNEQFF.

This clonotype is medium-sized. The V and J genes are TRBV6-1 and TRBJ2-3; 10 bases fit TRBD2. The trim removed 8 bases at V and 4 bases at J, leaving 12 bases unmatched. CDR1 is MNHNS and CDR2 is SASEGT in the germline V gene. The CDR3 consists of 16 residues. This chain's CDR3 is CASLLRLAGEPDTQYF. The CDR3 DNA sequence: TGTGCCAGCCTACTGAGGCTAGCGGGGGAACCAGATACGCAGTATTTT.

The rearrangement uses TRBV7-2 and TRBJ1-1; unclear D gene. Trimming pared 3 bases from V and 3 bases from J, leaving 14 bases between. The CDR3 spans 15 residues. Germline V gives CDR1 SGHTA, CDR2 FQGNSA. The CDR3 protein is CASSLRALGYTEAFF. CDR3 in DNA: TGTGCCAGCAGCTTGCGAGCTTTGGGATACACTGAAGCTTTCTTT.

The chain combines TRBV2 with TRBJ2-3, with D possibly being TRBD1 (6 bases). The J call may be wrong; the DNA end is better matched by TRBJ2-7. The CDR3 totals 15 residues. Germline-derived CDR1 and CDR2 are SNHLY and FYNNEI. The chain's CDR3 is CASRFLDSGRYEQYF. For the CDR3, the DNA is TGTGCCAGCAGATTCCTGGACAGTGGGCGCTACGAGCAGTACTTC.

The sample holds one count of this clonotype. The chain recombines TRBV2 with TRBJ2-4; D possibly corresponds to TRBD2 (5 bases). The J call may be wrong; the DNA end is better matched by TRBJ2-7. The CDR3 has 13 residues. CDR1 SNHLY and CDR2 FYNNEI come from the germline V gene. CDR3 in DNA: TGTGCCAGCACCCGGGAATATACCTACGAGCAGTACTTC. Its translation is CASTREYTYEQYF.

V gene TRBV7-2 combines with J gene TRBJ2-3, with TRBD2 matching 8 bases. V lost 4 bases to trimming and J lost 0 bases; unmatched junction nucleotides: 9. Germline V gives CDR1 SGHTA, CDR2 FQGNSA. This CDR3 is built from 17 residues. As DNA, the CDR3 is TGTGCCAGCAGCTCACGTTTAGCGGGACTCAGCACAGATACGCAGTATTTT. It yields the protein CASSSRLAGLSTDTQYF. The full variable domain, in which reference TRBV7-2 and TRBJ2-3 provide the parts outside the CDR3, is GAGVSQSPSNKVTEKGKDVELRCDPISGHTALYWYRQSLGQGLEFLIYFQGNSAPDKSGLPSDRFSAERTGGSVSTLTIQRTQQEDSAVYLCASSSRLAGLSTDTQYFGPGTRLTVL.